This T cell receptor (beta chain) was obtained from a study of Ad26.COV2.S vaccination and SARS-CoV-2 variants. Whole-study context: Ad26.COV2.S shots went into the muscle once or twice, 56 days apart.

Notes on this clone: Its specificity is not known.

The treatment: around 19 received Ad26.COV2.S at low or high dose, single or two shots; about 5 received placebo; per-sample allocation not given. Following the first vaccine or placebo injection, samples were taken on day 63. An adult of 18-55 years in Boston served as donor. Points from the study as a whole: Vaccinees displayed broader spike-specific TCR repertoires than placebo recipients. Spike-specific CD8+ and CD4+ T cell responses reportedly showed substantial breadth after vaccination.

This CDR3 has 15 residues. The J segment lost 8 bases and the V segment lost 4 bases, leaving 13 bases of the junction unmatched. Germline V gene data show CDR1 as SGHNT and CDR2 as YYREEE (reference sequence). Repertoires were generated with immunoSEQ multiplex PCR, while TCRdb's copy carries only in-frame clones and drops some. The sample has approximately 300,000 clones, just under 85% seen once. This specimen consisted of peripheral blood, obtained in a trial of Ad26.COV2.S vaccine versus placebo. The TCR originated in a person between 18 and 65 years old who received the Ad26.COV2.S COVID-19 vaccine or a placebo. The chain joins TRBV5-4 to TRBJ2-3; TRBD2 aligns across 7 bases. CDR3 coding DNA: TGTGCCAGCAGCAAACGGAGAGCGGGGCAGGGTACGCAGTATTTT. Translated, it gives CASSKRRAGQGTQYF.